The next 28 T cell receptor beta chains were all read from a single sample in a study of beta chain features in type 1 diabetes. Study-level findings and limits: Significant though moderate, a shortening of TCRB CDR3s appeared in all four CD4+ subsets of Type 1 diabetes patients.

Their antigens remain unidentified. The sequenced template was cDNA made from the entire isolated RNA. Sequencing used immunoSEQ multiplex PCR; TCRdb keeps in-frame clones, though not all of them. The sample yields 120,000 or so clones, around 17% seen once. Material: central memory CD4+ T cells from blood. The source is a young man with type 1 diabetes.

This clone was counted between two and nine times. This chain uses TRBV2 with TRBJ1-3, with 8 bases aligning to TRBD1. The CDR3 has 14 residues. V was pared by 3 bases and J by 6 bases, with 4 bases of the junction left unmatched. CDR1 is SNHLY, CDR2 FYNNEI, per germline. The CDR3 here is CASSEGTGVNTIYF. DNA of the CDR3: TGTGCCAGCAGTGAGGGGACAGGCGTAAACACCATATATTTT.

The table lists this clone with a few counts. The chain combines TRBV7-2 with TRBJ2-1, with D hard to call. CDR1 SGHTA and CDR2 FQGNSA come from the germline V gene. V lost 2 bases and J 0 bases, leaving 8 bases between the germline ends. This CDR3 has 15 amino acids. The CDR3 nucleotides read TGTGCCAGCAGCTTACGAAAGAGCTCCTACAATGAGCAGTTCTTC. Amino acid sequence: CASSLRKSSYNEQFF.

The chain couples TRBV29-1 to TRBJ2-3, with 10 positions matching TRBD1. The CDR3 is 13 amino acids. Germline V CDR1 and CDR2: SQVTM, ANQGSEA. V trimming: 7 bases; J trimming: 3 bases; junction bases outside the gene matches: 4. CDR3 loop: CSAGQGSTDTQYF. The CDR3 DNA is TGCAGCGCGGGACAGGGGAGTACAGATACGCAGTATTTT.

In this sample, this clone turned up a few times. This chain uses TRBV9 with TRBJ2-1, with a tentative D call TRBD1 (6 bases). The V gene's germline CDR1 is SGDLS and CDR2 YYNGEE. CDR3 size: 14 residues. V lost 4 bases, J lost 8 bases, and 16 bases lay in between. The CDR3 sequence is CASSHTTGSDEQFF. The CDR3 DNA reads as TGTGCCAGCAGCCACACAACAGGGTCCGATGAGCAGTTCTTC.

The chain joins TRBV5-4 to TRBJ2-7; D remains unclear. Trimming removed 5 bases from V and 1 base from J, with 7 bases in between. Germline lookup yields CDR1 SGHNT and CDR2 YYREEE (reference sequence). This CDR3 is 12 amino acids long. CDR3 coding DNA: TGTGCCAGCAGTACCAGTTCCTACGAGCAGTACTTC. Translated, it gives CASSTSSYEQYF.

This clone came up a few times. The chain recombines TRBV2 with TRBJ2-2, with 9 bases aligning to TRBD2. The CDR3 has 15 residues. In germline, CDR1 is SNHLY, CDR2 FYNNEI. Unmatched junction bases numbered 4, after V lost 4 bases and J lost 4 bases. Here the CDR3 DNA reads TGTGCCAGCAGTGTAAGACTAGCGGTCACCGGGGAGCTGTTTTTT. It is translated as CASSVRLAVTGELFF.

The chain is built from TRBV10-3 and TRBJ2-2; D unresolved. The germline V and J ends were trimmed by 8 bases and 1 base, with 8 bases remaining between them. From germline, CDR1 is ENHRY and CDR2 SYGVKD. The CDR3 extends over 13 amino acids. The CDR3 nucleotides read TGTGCCATCGGGCAGGAGAACACCGGGGAGCTGTTTTTT. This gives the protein CAIGQENTGELFF.

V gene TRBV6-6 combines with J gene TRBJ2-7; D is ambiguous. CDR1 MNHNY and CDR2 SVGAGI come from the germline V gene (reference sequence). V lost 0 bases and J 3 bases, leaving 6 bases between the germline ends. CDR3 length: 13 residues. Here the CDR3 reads CASSYSRIYEQYF. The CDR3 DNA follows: TGTGCCAGCAGTTACTCGCGGATCTACGAGCAGTACTTC.

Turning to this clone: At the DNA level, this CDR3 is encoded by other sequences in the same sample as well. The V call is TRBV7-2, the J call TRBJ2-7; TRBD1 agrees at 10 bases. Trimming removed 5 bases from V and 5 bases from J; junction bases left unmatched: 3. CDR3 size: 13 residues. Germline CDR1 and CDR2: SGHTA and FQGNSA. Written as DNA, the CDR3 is TGTGCCAGCAGCCTGACAGGGGGCGACGAGCAGTACTTC. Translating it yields CASSLTGGDEQYF.

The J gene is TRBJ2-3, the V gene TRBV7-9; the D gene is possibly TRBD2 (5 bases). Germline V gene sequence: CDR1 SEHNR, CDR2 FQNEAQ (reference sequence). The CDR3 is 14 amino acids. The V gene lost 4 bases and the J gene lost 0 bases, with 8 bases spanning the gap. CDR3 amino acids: CASSWESSTDTQYF. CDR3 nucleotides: TGTGCCAGCAGCTGGGAGTCTAGCACAGATACGCAGTATTTT.

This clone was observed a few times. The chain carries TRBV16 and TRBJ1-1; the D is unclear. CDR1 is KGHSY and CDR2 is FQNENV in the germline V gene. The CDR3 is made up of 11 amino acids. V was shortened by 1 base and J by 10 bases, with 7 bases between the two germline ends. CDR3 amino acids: CASSQLYGAFF. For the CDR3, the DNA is TGTGCCAGCAGCCAATTATACGGAGCTTTCTTT.

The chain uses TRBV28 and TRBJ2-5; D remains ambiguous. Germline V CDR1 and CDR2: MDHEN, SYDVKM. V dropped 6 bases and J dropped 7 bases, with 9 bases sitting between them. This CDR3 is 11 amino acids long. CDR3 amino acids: CASRRLVTQYF. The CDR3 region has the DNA TGTGCCAGCAGACGTCTAGTGACCCAGTACTTC.

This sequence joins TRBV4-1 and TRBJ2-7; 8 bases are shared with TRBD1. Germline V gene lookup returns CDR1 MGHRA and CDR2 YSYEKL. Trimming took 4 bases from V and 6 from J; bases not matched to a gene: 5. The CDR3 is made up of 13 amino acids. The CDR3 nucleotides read TGCGCCAGCAGCCGGACAGGGTTGAGCGAGCAGTACTTC. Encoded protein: CASSRTGLSEQYF.

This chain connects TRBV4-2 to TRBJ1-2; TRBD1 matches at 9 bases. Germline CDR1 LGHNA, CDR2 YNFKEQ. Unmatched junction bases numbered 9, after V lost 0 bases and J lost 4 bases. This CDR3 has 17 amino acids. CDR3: CASSQDPGTGQGYGYTF. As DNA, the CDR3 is TGTGCCAGCAGCCAAGATCCGGGGACAGGGCAGGGCTATGGCTACACCTTC.

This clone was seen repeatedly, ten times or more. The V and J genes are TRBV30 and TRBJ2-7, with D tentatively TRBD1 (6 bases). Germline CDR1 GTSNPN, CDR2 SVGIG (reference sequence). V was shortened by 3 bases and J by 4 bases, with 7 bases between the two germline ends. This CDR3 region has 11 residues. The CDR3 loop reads CAWSQGYEQYF. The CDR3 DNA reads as TGTGCCTGGAGCCAGGGGTACGAGCAGTACTTC.

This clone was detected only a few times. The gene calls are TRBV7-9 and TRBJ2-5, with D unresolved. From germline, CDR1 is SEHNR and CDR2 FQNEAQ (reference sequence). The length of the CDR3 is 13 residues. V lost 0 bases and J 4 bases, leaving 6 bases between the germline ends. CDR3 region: CASSLAEVETQYF. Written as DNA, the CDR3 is TGTGCCAGCAGCTTAGCGGAAGTAGAGACCCAGTACTTC.

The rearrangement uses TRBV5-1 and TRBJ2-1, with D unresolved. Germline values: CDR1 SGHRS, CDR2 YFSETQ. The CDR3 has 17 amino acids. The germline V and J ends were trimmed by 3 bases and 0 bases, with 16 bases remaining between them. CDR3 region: CASSSEAWASSYNEQFF. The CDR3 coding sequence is TGCGCCAGCAGCTCCGAGGCATGGGCGTCCTCCTACAATGAGCAGTTCTTC.

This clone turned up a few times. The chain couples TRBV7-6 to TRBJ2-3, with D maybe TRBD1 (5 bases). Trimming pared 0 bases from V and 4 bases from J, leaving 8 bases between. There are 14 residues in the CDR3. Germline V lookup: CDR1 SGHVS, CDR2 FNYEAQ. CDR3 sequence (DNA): TGTGCCAGCAGCTTAGCAGGGGTGGCAGATACGCAGTATTTT. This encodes CASSLAGVADTQYF.

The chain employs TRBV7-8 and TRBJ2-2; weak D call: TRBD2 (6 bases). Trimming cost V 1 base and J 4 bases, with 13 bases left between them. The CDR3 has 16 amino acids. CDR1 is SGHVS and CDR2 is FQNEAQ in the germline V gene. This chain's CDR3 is CASSLGVGLTTGELFF. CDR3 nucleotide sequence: TGTGCCAGCAGCTTAGGTGTCGGACTAACCACCGGGGAGCTGTTTTTT.

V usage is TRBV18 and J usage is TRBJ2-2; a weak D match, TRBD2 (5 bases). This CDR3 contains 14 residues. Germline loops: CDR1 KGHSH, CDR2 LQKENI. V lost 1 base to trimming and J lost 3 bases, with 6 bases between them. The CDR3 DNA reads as TGTGCCAGCTCACCACGAGGGTACACCGGGGAGCTGTTTTTT. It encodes CASSPRGYTGELFF.

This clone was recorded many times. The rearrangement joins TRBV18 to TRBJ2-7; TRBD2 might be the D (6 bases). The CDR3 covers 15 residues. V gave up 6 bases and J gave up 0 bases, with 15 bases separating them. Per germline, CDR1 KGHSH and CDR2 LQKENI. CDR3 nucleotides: TGTGCCAGCTCCCACTCCCCCGGGGGCTCCTACGAGCAGTACTTC. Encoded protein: CASSHSPGGSYEQYF.

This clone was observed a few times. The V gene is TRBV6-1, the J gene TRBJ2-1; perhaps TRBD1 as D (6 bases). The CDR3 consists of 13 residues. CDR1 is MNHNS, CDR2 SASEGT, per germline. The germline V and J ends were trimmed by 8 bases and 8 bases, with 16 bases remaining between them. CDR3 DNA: TGTGCCAGCGAAGGGACAAGAGCCCATGAGCAGTTCTTC. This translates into CASEGTRAHEQFF.

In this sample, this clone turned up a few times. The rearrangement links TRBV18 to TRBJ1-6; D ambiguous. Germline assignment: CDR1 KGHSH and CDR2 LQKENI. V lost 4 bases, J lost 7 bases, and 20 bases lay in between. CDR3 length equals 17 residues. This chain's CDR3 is CASSLSSVSGLNSPLHF. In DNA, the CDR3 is TGTGCCAGCTCACTCTCCTCAGTCTCGGGCCTAAATTCACCCCTCCACTTT.

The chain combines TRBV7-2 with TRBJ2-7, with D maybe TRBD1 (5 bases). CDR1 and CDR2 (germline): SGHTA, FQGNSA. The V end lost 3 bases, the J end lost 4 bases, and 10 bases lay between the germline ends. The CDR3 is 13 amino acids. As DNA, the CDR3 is TGTGCCAGCAGCTTCGAGACAGCGTACGAGCAGTACTTC. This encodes CASSFETAYEQYF.

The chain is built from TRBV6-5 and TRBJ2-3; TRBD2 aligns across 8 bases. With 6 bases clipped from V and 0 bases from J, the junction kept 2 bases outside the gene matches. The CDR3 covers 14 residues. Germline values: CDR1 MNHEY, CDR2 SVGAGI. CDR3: CASSPSGSTDTQYF. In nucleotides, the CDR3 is TGTGCCAGCAGCCCTAGCGGGAGCACAGATACGCAGTATTTT.

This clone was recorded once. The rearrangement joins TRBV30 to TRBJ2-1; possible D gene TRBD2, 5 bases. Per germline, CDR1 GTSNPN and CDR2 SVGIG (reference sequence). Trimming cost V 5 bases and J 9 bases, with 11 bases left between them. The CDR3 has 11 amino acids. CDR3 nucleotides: TGTGCCTGGTCCCTAGCCGGTGAGCAGTTCTTC. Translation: CAWSLAGEQFF.

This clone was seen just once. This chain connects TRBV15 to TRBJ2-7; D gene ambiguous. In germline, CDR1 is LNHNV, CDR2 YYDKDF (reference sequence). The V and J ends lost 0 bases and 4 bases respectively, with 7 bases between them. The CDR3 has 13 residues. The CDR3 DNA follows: TGTGCCACCAGCAGAGAAAACCTATACGAGCAGTACTTC. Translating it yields CATSRENLYEQYF. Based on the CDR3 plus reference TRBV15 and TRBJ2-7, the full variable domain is DAMVIQNPRYQVTQFGKPVTLSCSQTLNHNVMYWYQQKSSQAPKLLFHYYDKDFNNEADTPDNFQSRRPNTSFCFLDIRSPGLGDTAMYLCATSRENLYEQYFGPGTRLTVT.

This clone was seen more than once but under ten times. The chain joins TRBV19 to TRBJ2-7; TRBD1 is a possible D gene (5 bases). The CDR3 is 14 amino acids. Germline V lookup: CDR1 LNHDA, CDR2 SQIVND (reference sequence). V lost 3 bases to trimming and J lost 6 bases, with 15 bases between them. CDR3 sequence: CASSIQGPSGEQYF. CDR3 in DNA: TGTGCCAGTAGTATCCAGGGCCCATCTGGCGAGCAGTACTTC.